This T cell receptor (beta chain) originates from a study of CD8 T cells in Susac syndrome. Germline CDR1 MNHEY, CDR2 SMNVEV (reference sequence). Trimming stripped 0 bases from V and 5 bases from J, with 10 bases between. The CDR3 is made up of 14 amino acids. With random hexamers, roughly 0.45 to 1 ug RNA was reverse transcribed. TCRdb reprocessed the immunoSEQ multiplex PCR reads via MiXCR and lists one record per CDR3 protein. The repertoire consists of about 300,000 distinct CDR3 sequences, with 85% occurring once and the leading ten covering over 0.1%. FACS enriched CD8+ TEMRA cells, while bulk CD8+ and CD4+ were negatively isolated.

Sequencing input: CD8+ T cells from PBMCs. This rearrangement joins TRBV27 to TRBJ1-1; D is unclear. This sequence was found in a human donor with multiple sclerosis. The CDR3 bases are TGTGCCAGCAGTTTATCGAAAGGGAGTACTGAAGCTTTCTTT. As protein: CASSLSKGSTEAFF.